This T cell receptor beta chain was identified during a study of blood T cell repertoires in COVID-19 (dated by TCRdb to 2020 to 2022). For the wider study: Samples covering the acute and convalescent phases of COVID-19 were provided by collaborators in the United States, Italy and Spain. A freely available public database, intended as a resource for researchers studying the immune response to SARS-CoV-2, is where the repertoires were released. The samples were drawn from the first 160 participants of the ongoing ImmuneRACE study and from over a thousand subjects provided by 6 global collaborators. Where HLA class I and class II types were available, the types were taken from metadata supplied by the sample provider, not from assay-based typing. The dataset comprised deeply sampled blood TCRbeta repertoires from subjects exposed to, actively infected with, or recovered from COVID-19. The sample metadata nearly always contained a de-identified subject ID, COVID-19 status, age in years and sex. The prospective study material was composed of cDNA or gDNA derived from T cells, B-cell-depleted T cells, or PBMCs. Study-wide findings and limitations: How much clinical and demographic metadata was included differed by source and by participant, and the metadata was provided uncurated.

Comments on this clone: The specificity of this receptor is unknown. No base quality information exists; no much larger clone differs at one position.

Each collaborating institution followed its own protocols to collect whole blood in K2EDTA tubes. Collaborator samples were shipped for TCRbeta analysis as frozen whole blood, isolated PBMCs, or DNA extracted from either sample type. TCRbeta CDR3 regions were amplified from genomic DNA by means of the immunoSEQ Assay, a bias-controlled multiplex PCR. Per the authors' processing: The number of nucleated cells in each sample was estimated from the amplification of reference gene primers within the assay. To quantify the absolute abundance of each unique TCRbeta CDR3 rearrangement, sequence reads were collapsed and filtered. For each sample, productive Simpson clonality was calculated as the square root of Simpson's diversity index over productive rearrangements. The immuneACCESS repertoire file appears here via TCRdb, limited to in-frame rearrangements. These files lack a portion of the clones; in checked studies, under half of the deficit traces to unresolved V genes, and the cause of the others is not known. V and J calls and clone size are given by that table; D and trimming were obtained from the DNA. Counted in this sample were tens of thousands of clones; 82% of them appeared once. Of the sample, approximately 1.2% falls within the top ten clones.

This clonotype originated in a woman older than 75 with acute or convalescent COVID-19. Material for sequencing was peripheral blood.

CDR3 loop: CASSESGTGKWDTQYF. The DNA sequence is as follows: TGCGCCAGCAGTGAGTCTGGGACTGGGAAATGGGATACGCAGTATTTT. The chain uses TRBV10-1 and TRBJ2-3, with a weak D call of TRBD2 (6 bases match). From the cysteine through the phenylalanine, the CDR3 covers 16 amino acids. Of the read, only the CDR3 DNA is kept; its 48 bases are in frame from base 1. CDR1 WNHNN and CDR2 SYGVQD are derived from the germline V gene (reference sequence). V is cut by 0 bases and J by 6 bases, and the space between the germline ends is 16 bases.